This TCR beta chain was found in a study of monozygotic twins with inflammatory bowel disease. Turning to this clonotype: As yet, its antigen is unknown.

TCRalpha and TCRbeta cDNA went through nested PCRs of approximately 17 and 9 cycles, two in total. After re-calling the 5' RACE reads, TCRdb lists one entry per CDR3 protein, DNA absent. This repertoire includes around 230,000 distinct CDR3 sequences. Overall study results and limits: IBD patients showed reduced TCRbeta diversity (inverse Simpson) versus healthy co-twins.

This clonotype originated in a human donor with ulcerative colitis or Crohn's disease, or a healthy co-twin of an affected twin (not recorded which). The specimen was blood.

CDR3 sequence reads: CASSLAPSHRIRTQYF. The chain recombines TRBV5-1 with TRBJ2-5; TCRdb's assignment of TRBD2 cannot be checked, as there is no DNA. Germline-derived CDR1 and CDR2 are SGHRS and YFSETQ. The CDR3 is 16 residues long. Variable domain in full (rest from reference TRBV5-1 and TRBJ2-5): KAGVTQTPRYLIKTRGQQVTLSCSPISGHRSVSWYQQTPGQGLQFLFEYFSETQRNKGNFPGRFSGRQFSNSRSEMNVSTLELGDSALYLCASSLAPSHRIRTQYFGPGTRLLVL.